This T cell receptor (beta chain) was captured by sequencing in a study of siplizumab effects on memory and regulatory T cells. Study-level results: Naive-or-memory phenotypes were unassignable for roughly 75-97% of proliferating CD4+ or CD8+ clones. Naive T cell populations appeared to exhibit greater diversity than memory cells and appeared to be major alloresponse contributors.

This CDR3 is built from 14 residues. V gave up 3 bases and J gave up 8 bases; unmatched junction bases: 5. CDR1 and CDR2 (germline): SGHVS, FQNEAQ. A remark on this clone: Antigen specificity is unknown.

Assay used: immunoSEQ multiplex PCR; TCRdb lists only in-frame clones, some missing. The profile shows over 85,000 clones, 93% of them singletons. The sample consisted of CD8+ T cells sorted from blood. This sequence joins TRBV7-8 and TRBJ2-1, with 9 bases fitting TRBD2. The TCR was taken from a human donor in good health. The CDR3: CASSLGLALDEQFF. In DNA form, the CDR3 reads TGTGCCAGCAGCTTGGGACTAGCTCTGGATGAGCAGTTCTTC.